The T cell receptor beta chain described here comes from a study of regulatory T cells in long-lasting Graves disease. Study conclusions and caveats: Authors noted too few samples as a limitation. Persistent disease preferred TRBV28, TRBJ1-2 and TRBJ2-5; new disease, TRBV20-1 and TRBJ2-1. It was peripheral blood alone, not thyroid tissue, that was studied.

CDR3 length: 13 residues. Germline V CDR1 and CDR2: SQVTM, ANQGSEA. Germline trimming cut 6 bases from V and 9 bases from J; bases unmatched to any gene: 9. Relying on iRepertoire HTBI primers and Arm-PCR of CDR3 regions, the team built TCR beta libraries. TCRdb re-analysed the multiplex PCR reads in MiXCR, keeping a single row per CDR3 protein. The profile shows about 240,000 distinct CDR3 sequences, 20% to 25% of them singletons. Described time point: newly diagnosed GD, antithyroid drugs for less than 3 months. RNA isolated from PBMCs was used to make the TCR library. This clonotype has at least ten counts. Antigen: not known.

This clonotype originated in a female donor with Graves disease. This specimen consisted of peripheral blood mononuclear cells (PBMCs), obtained at new diagnosis, from a patient treated with antithyroid drugs. This chain connects TRBV29-1 to TRBJ2-1; 9 nucleotides line up with TRBD1. The CDR3 reads CSVEGQGLGEQFF. DNA of the CDR3: TGCAGCGTGGAGGGACAGGGTCTGGGTGAGCAGTTCTTC.